Following are 18 T cell receptor beta chains from one sample sequenced in a study of human CD8 memory T cell subsets. Researchers made TCR beta libraries via UMI-labeled 5' RACE. TCRdb re-called the 5' RACE reads; one entry per CDR3 protein, DNA not given. In total, the table holds some 10,000 distinct CDR3 sequences. Sequenced material: CD8+ T cells from PBMCs. The receptors were sampled from a human donor in good health.

The chain links TRBV3-1 to TRBJ2-3; TCRdb gives TRBD2 as the D gene, but with no DNA this cannot be confirmed. In germline, CDR1 is LGHDT, CDR2 YNNKEL (reference sequence). This CDR3 region has 17 residues. CDR3 amino acids: CASSQDGRLALTDTQYF.

The chain joins TRBV7-8 to TRBJ2-7. Germline values: CDR1 SGHVS, CDR2 FQNEAQ. The CDR3 has 14 residues. The CDR3 loop reads CASSSTIDSYEQYF.

The rearrangement joins TRBV24-1 to TRBJ2-3; TCRdb returns TRBD2, unconfirmable since there is no DNA. CDR3 size: 16 residues. CDR1 and CDR2 (germline): KGHDR, SFDVKD. The CDR3 loop reads CATSETSGGRTDTQYF.

This chain uses TRBV3-1 with TRBJ2-5; no DNA is available, so the TRBD2 call from TCRdb remains unchecked. The V gene's germline CDR1 is LGHDT and CDR2 YNNKEL (reference sequence). This CDR3 has 14 residues. This chain's CDR3 is CASSHGDSGETQYF.

The chain couples TRBV15 to TRBJ2-1. CDR1 and CDR2 from the germline V gene are LNHNV and YYDKDF (reference sequence). This CDR3 region has 17 residues. CDR3 sequence: CATSRDRTWGGDNEQFF.

This clonotype is identified as medium-sized from frequency. The V gene is TRBV29-1, the J gene TRBJ2-7; TCRdb returns TRBD1, unconfirmable since there is no DNA. Germline CDR1 reads SQVTM; CDR2 reads ANQGSEA. The CDR3 is made up of 14 amino acids. The CDR3 sequence is CSVMPGTGSYEQYF.

The chain carries TRBV27 and TRBJ2-1; no DNA is available, so the TRBD1 call from TCRdb remains unchecked. The CDR3 totals 15 residues. Germline CDR1 is MNHEY and CDR2 is SMNVEV (reference sequence). CDR3 in amino acids: CASTRGTGAYNEQFF.

The V and J genes are TRBV7-9 and TRBJ2-2; TCRdb's D call, TRBD2, is unchecked because there is no DNA. CDR3 length equals 17 residues. Germline V gene data show CDR1 as SEHNR and CDR2 as FQNEAQ (reference sequence). CDR3 residues: CASSKILAGDNTGELFF.

V usage is TRBV6-5 and J usage is TRBJ2-2; checking the TCRdb D call of TRBD2 is not possible without DNA. The CDR3 has 15 amino acids. Germline CDR1 is MNHEY and CDR2 is SVGAGI. This CDR3 is CASSLLAGGTGELFF.

The rearrangement uses TRBV9 and TRBJ2-2; TCRdb's assignment of TRBD1 cannot be checked, as there is no DNA. Germline CDR1 and CDR2: SGDLS and YYNGEE. The CDR3 is 14 residues long. The CDR3 loop is CASSVTGSPGELFF.

This clonotype is identified as medium-sized (0.01 to 0.1%) from frequency. The genes are TRBV2 and TRBJ1-4; checking the TCRdb D call of TRBD1 is not possible without DNA. In germline, CDR1 is SNHLY, CDR2 FYNNEI. The CDR3 has 16 amino acids. CDR3 in amino acids: CASSAGTLELGEKLFF.

The V and J genes are TRBV12-3 or TRBV12-4 and TRBJ1-1. This CDR3 comprises 12 residues. CDR3 sequence reads: CASSLGNTEAFF.

This sequence joins TRBV7-9 and TRBJ2-2. The CDR3 totals 11 residues. Germline assignment: CDR1 SEHNR and CDR2 FQNEAQ (reference sequence). CDR3 sequence reads: CASSFGGELFF. The variable domain in full, completed from reference TRBV7-9 and TRBJ2-2, reads DTGVSQNPRHKITKRGQNVTFRCDPISEHNRLYWYRQTLGQGPEFLTYFQNEAQLEKSRLLSDRFSAERPKGSFSTLEIQRTEQGDSAMYLCASSFGGELFFGEGSRLTVL.

The chain has TRBV5-6 and TRBJ1-4; TCRdb's D call, TRBD1, is unchecked because there is no DNA. The CDR3 length is 15 residues. Germline V gene data show CDR1 as SGHDT and CDR2 as YYEEEE. The CDR3 is CASSLSGITNEKLFF.

V usage is TRBV7-8 and J usage is TRBJ2-3; TCRdb picks TRBD2, but there is no DNA to check that call. Germline values: CDR1 SGHVS, CDR2 FQNEAQ. The CDR3 is 17 amino acids. CDR3 region: CASRHTEVGGITDTQYF.

The V call is TRBV30, the J call TRBJ2-3; TCRdb's D call of TRBD2 is untestable without DNA. Germline CDR1 is GTSNPN and CDR2 is SVGIG (reference sequence). CDR3 size: 12 residues. The CDR3 sequence is CAWSVGPDTQYF.

This clonotype shows up as medium-sized by frequency. This rearrangement joins TRBV29-1 to TRBJ1-2. Germline V gene data show CDR1 as SQVTM and CDR2 as ANQGSEA. This CDR3 region has 12 residues. This CDR3 is CSVEGDNYGYTF.

This clonotype shows up as medium-sized by frequency. The chain links TRBV19 to TRBJ1-1; lacking DNA, the TRBD1 call made by TCRdb goes unchecked. The CDR3 consists of 13 residues. Per germline, CDR1 LNHDA and CDR2 SQIVND (reference sequence). This CDR3 reads CASAGGPNTEAFF.